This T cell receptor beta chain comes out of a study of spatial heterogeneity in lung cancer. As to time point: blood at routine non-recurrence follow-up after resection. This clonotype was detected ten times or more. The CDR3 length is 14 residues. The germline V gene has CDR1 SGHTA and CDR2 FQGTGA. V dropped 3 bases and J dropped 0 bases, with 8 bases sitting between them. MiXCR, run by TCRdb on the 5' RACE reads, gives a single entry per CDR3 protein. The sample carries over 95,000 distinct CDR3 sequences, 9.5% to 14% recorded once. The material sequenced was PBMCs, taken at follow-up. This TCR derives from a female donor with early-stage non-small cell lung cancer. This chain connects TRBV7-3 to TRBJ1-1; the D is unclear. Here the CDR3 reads CASSFSALNTEAFF. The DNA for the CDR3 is TGTGCCAGCAGCTTCTCAGCCTTGAACACTGAAGCTTTCTTT.